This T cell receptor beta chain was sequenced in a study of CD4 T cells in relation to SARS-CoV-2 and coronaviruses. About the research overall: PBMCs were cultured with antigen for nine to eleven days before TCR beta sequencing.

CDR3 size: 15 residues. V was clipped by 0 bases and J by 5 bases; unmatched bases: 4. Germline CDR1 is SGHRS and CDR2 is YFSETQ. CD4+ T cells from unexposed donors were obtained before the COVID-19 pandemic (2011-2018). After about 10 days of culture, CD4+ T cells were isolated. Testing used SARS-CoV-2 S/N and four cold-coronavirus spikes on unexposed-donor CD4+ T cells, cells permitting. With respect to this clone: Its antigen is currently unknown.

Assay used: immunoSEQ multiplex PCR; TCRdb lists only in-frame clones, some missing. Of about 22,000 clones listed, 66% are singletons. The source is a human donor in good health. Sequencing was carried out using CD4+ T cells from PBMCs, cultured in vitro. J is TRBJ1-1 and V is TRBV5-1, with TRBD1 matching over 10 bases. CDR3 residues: CASSLATGGGTEAFF. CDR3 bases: TGCGCCAGCAGCTTGGCGACAGGGGGCGGAACTGAAGCTTTCTTT.